One T cell receptor beta chain is described in this entry. This entry comes from a study of control samples from healthy donors and cancer patients. Trimming cost V 5 bases and J 2 bases; bases outside gene matches: 5. Germline CDR1 MNHNY, CDR2 SVGAGI (reference sequence). This CDR3 spans 15 amino acids. Profiled with immunoSEQ multiplex PCR; TCRdb holds only in-frame clones, not every one. The profile covers about 74,000 clones, with around nine tenths appearing a single time and more than 5% taken by the ten largest. The rearrangement joins TRBV6-6 to TRBJ1-3; the match to TRBD1 covers 8 bases. This TCR was sampled from a woman aged 45-59 years in good health. Material for sequencing was blood. The CDR3 sequence: CASSATGVPGNTIYF. CDR3 nucleotide sequence: TGTGCCAGCAGTGCGACAGGGGTGCCTGGAAACACCATATATTTT.